These 6 T cell receptor beta chains were all obtained from the same sample, sequenced in a study of shared clonotypes between healthy human individuals. Libraries were prepared by immunoSEQ multiplex PCR; TCRdb keeps only in-frame clonotypes and omits some of them. The sample has roughly 1,000,000 clones, around three quarters seen once. Material for sequencing was memory CD4+ T cells from PBMCs. Subset described: CD45RA-negative fraction. These receptors were collected from a man aged 18 to 30 in good health. Some clones in this sample may be carry-over from other donors' samples.

This clone was detected once. The chain links TRBV18 to TRBJ1-4; D unresolved. Germline CDR1 is KGHSH and CDR2 is LQKENI. V lost 4 bases and J 3 bases, leaving 9 bases between the germline ends. This CDR3 has 14 residues. The CDR3 region has the DNA TGTGCCAGCTCACTCGCAGCCTCTAATGAAAAACTGTTTTTT. Protein sequence: CASSLAASNEKLFF.

This chain uses TRBV7-2 with TRBJ1-1; 8 bases line up with TRBD1. The CDR3 loop spans 16 amino acids. The V segment lost 2 bases and the J segment 4 bases; nucleotides outside the gene matches: 9. Germline V lookup: CDR1 SGHTA, CDR2 FQGNSA. This chain's CDR3 is CASSLYPGQGGTEAFF. CDR3 sequence (DNA): TGTGCCAGCAGCTTATACCCCGGACAGGGTGGCACTGAAGCTTTCTTT.

The chain recombines TRBV11-2 with TRBJ2-5; weak D call: TRBD2 (5 bases). The CDR3 sequence is 15 residues long. Germline V gene data show CDR1 as SGHAT and CDR2 as FQNNGV. Trimming left V 1 base short and J 11 bases short, with 20 bases between. The CDR3 loop is CASSLGTSKGVGQYF. The CDR3 DNA reads TGTGCCAGCAGCTTAGGTACGAGTAAGGGAGTCGGACAGTACTTC. The complete variable domain, with remaining parts taken from reference TRBV11-2 and TRBJ2-5, reads EAGVAQSPRYKIIEKRQSVAFWCNPISGHATLYWYQQILGQGPKLLIQFQNNGVVDDSQLPKDRFSAERLKGVDSTLKIQPAKLEDSAVYLCASSLGTSKGVGQYFGPGTRLLVL.

The chain uses TRBV28 and TRBJ1-1, with D possibly matching TRBD1 (6 bases). Trimming pared 3 bases from V and 10 bases from J, leaving 12 bases between. The V gene's germline CDR1 is MDHEN and CDR2 SYDVKM. The CDR3 totals 12 residues. CDR3 region: CASSLSRGTAFF. DNA of the CDR3: TGTGCCAGCAGTTTGAGCAGGGGAACAGCTTTCTTT.

This clone appeared many times. V usage is TRBV11-1 and J usage is TRBJ2-5; 8 bases are shared with TRBD1. Per the germline V gene, CDR1 is SGHAT and CDR2 is FQDESV (reference sequence). V trimming: 0 bases; J trimming: 4 bases; junction bases outside the gene matches: 4. The CDR3 extends over 15 amino acids. CDR3 region: CASSLATGGRETQYF. DNA of the CDR3: TGTGCCAGCAGCTTAGCCACAGGGGGGAGAGAGACCCAGTACTTC.

The chain joins TRBV19 to TRBJ2-1; 8 bases agree with TRBD1. This CDR3 is 15 amino acids long. The V and J ends lost 3 bases and 8 bases, in that order; junction bases with no gene match: 9. The V gene's germline CDR1 is LNHDA and CDR2 SQIVND (reference sequence). CDR3 coding DNA: TGTGCCAGTAGTATCTCTTCCAGGGGGCAGGATGAGCAGTTCTTC. Amino acid sequence: CASSISSRGQDEQFF.